This T cell receptor (beta chain) is drawn from a study of vaccination effects on CD4 cells after COVID-19 (dated by TCRdb to 2021 to 2024). With regard to the full study: Across the study, the median time from the second dose to post-vaccine sampling was 72 days (range 14 to 241). A total of roughly 9 COVID-19 convalescent patients and a handful of SARS-CoV-2-naive healthy vaccine recipients were included in the full study. SARS-CoV-2 spike-specific CD4+ TCR repertoires from before and after mRNA vaccination were compared in COVID-19 convalescent patients and in infection-naive vaccine recipients. Cultures from other donors in the study were sequenced with the Oncomine TCR Beta short-read assay on an Illumina iSeq 100.

Notes on this clone: Its specific antigen is unknown. No clone much larger than this one lies a single base away; base qualities are absent.

Libraries were prepared through the immunoSEQ multiplex PCR assay. DNA from the cultured, isolated CD4+ T cells was subjected to TCR beta CDR3 sequencing. In the original analysis: The analysis removed non-productive TCR sequences, trimmed reads to the CDR3 region, and retained only CDR3s that were 7 or more amino acids long. Antigen-specific clonotypes were identified using the MANAFEST web app by comparison of expansion in peptide wells against reference cultures. Positive clones required FDR<0.05 expansion versus reference and all other wells, odds ratio above 5, and frequency above 0.1% in two replicate wells. Clonotypes significantly expanded in SARS-CoV-2 spike wells and in at least one common cold coronavirus spike condition were defined as cross-reactive. CDR3 similarity was assessed by Levenshtein distance using the stringdist R package, and unrooted trees were constructed with ape in R 3.6.1. Not all clones reach the TCRdb copy of this immuneACCESS table, which keeps in-frame sequences only. Checked studies attribute under half of the gap to unresolved V genes and leave the rest unexplained. V and J calls plus clone size are reproduced from that table; the DNA served to infer D and trimming. The sample table shows under 85,000 clones, and around 77% are seen once. The ten largest clones capture 0.85% to 1.2% of the sample.

Overall results and qualifications from the work: Among healthy vaccine recipients, nearly all vaccine-induced clones were SARS-CoV-2 mono-reactive, and only 1 of 255 was cross-reactive with common cold coronaviruses. The study was limited by a small number of convalescent patients and lacked early post-infection timepoints. At late post-vaccination timepoints, both infection-induced and vaccine-induced clones showed marked clonal contraction, consistent with waning T cell responses.

The cysteine opens and the phenylalanine closes a CDR3 of 15 amino acids. The retained sequence is limited to the CDR3, 45 bases, with the frame set at the first base. Deletion took 0 bases off V and 4 bases off J, with a span of 12 bases between the germline ends. Per the germline V gene (reference sequence), LNHNV is the CDR1 and YYDKDF is the CDR2. In the ViraFEST assay, PBMC were stimulated with viral peptide pools, and TCR sequencing was then used to find antigen-specific CD4+ T cell clonotypes based on their expansion. After around ten days of culture, CD4+ T cells were isolated with the EasySep CD4+ T cell isolation kit. Each participant got two doses of an mRNA SARS-CoV-2 vaccine, either BNT162b2 or mRNA-1273. The absence of prior SARS-CoV-2 infection in healthy vaccine recipients was confirmed by negative nucleocapsid antibodies before and after vaccination. Each well held 1.5 million to 2 million PBMC cultured in IMDM containing roughly 5% human AB serum, around 9.3 IU/ml IL-2 and gentamicin, along with around 9.4 ug/ml peptides. Half of the culture medium was replaced with fresh IL-2-containing medium on days 3 and 7. Unless noted otherwise, every peptide stimulation condition was cultured in triplicate wells. Using Ficoll-Paque Plus gradient centrifugation, PBMC were separated from whole blood and then either used fresh or cryopreserved at -140C. The overlapping peptide pools covered the spike proteins of SARS-CoV-2 and of the common cold coronaviruses HCoV-NL63, HCoV-OC43 and HCoV-229E. The QIAamp micro DNA kit was used to extract genomic DNA from the cultured CD4+ T cells.

Sequenced material: CD4+ T cells from PBMCs cultured with HCoV-OC43 spike peptides, taken after COVID-19 vaccination. Explained via the paper, the cell subset or site label denotes: HCoV-OC43 spike overlapping peptide pool stimulation. The source of this sequence is a human donor who received a COVID-19 vaccine. The V gene is TRBV15 and the J gene is TRBJ2-5; the D gene could be TRBD1 or TRBD2, each one agreeing over 5 bases. The DNA reads as follows: TGTGCCACCAGCAGAGATCGGGGACGGGGAGAGACCCAGTACTTC. Its protein product is CATSRDRGRGETQYF.